These 30 T cell receptor beta chains were all obtained from the same sample, sequenced in a study of T cells of healthy individuals. TCRdb recomputed calls from the 5' RACE reads with MiXCR, one row per CDR3 protein. Among 100,000 or so distinct CDR3 sequences, approximately 16% were seen once, and the ten largest hold about 6.2%. Receptors were obtained from a human donor in good health.

The chain links TRBV28 to TRBJ2-3, with 9 bases lining up with TRBD2. CDR1 and CDR2 (germline): MDHEN, SYDVKM. The CDR3 has 15 residues. The V and J ends lost 3 bases and 6 bases, in that order; junction bases with no gene match: 7. The CDR3: CASSFQGLAPDTQYF. The CDR3 coding sequence is TGTGCCAGCAGTTTCCAGGGACTAGCCCCGGATACGCAGTATTTT. Using reference TRBV28 and TRBJ2-3 for the parts outside the CDR3, the full variable domain is DVKVTQSSRYLVKRTGEKVFLECVQDMDHENMFWYRQDPGLGLRLIYFSYDVKMKEKGDIPEGYSVSREKKERFSLILESASTNQTSMYLCASSFQGLAPDTQYFGPGTRLTVL.

This clonotype was counted a few times. The DNA for the CDR3 is TGCGCCAGCAGCCAAGGGGCCATCTCCGGCTACACCTTC. It encodes CASSQGAISGYTF. This chain links TRBV4-3 with TRBJ1-2; D is ambiguous. Germline V gene data show CDR1 as LGHNA and CDR2 as YSLEER. The CDR3 runs 13 residues. V was trimmed by 1 base and J by 8 bases, leaving 11 bases between them.

This clonotype was observed at least ten times. V usage is TRBV14 and J usage is TRBJ1-1, with D perhaps TRBD1 (6 bases). The CDR3 is 15 amino acids. Germline-derived CDR1 and CDR2 are SGHDN and FVKESK. Trimming shortened V by 1 base and J by 4 bases, and 13 bases separated the two germline ends. The CDR3 coding sequence is TGTGCCAGCAGCCAAGGTGGGACATGGCTCACTGAAGCTTTCTTT. It specifies CASSQGGTWLTEAFF.

This clonotype was detected only a few times. This chain links TRBV24-1 with TRBJ1-1; no firm D call. CDR1 and CDR2 (germline): KGHDR, SFDVKD. The CDR3 has 13 amino acids. The V end lost 1 base, the J end lost 7 bases, and 9 bases lay between the germline ends. The DNA for the CDR3 is TGTGCCACCAGTGATTTACGGACTAGTGAAGCTTTCTTT. The encoded protein is CATSDLRTSEAFF.

This clonotype was observed at least ten times. The rearrangement joins TRBV20-1 to TRBJ2-5; D gene unclear. V was clipped by 3 bases and J by 2 bases, with 7 bases between them. The CDR3 is made up of 12 amino acids. The germline V gene encodes CDR1 DFQATT and CDR2 SNEGSKA (reference sequence). CDR3 nucleotides: TGCAGTGCTAGCCGAAGGCAAGAGACCCAGTACTTC. Translating gives CSASRRQETQYF.

This clonotype was observed a few times. This sequence joins TRBV28 and TRBJ2-1; 8 nucleotides align to TRBD1. The CDR3 runs to 14 residues. The V segment lost 8 bases and the J segment 6 bases; nucleotides outside the gene matches: 9. CDR1 and CDR2 from the germline V gene are MDHEN and SYDVKM. The CDR3 sequence is CASLDRDGPNEQFF. CDR3 nucleotide sequence: TGTGCCAGCCTGGACAGGGATGGGCCCAATGAGCAGTTCTTC. Based on the CDR3 plus reference TRBV28 and TRBJ2-1, the full variable domain is DVKVTQSSRYLVKRTGEKVFLECVQDMDHENMFWYRQDPGLGLRLIYFSYDVKMKEKGDIPEGYSVSREKKERFSLILESASTNQTSMYLCASLDRDGPNEQFFGPGTRLTVL.

This clonotype was counted ten times or more. The CDR3 bases are TGTGCCATCACAGACCGGGACGAGCAGTACTTC. It encodes CAITDRDEQYF. V gene TRBV28 combines with J gene TRBJ2-7; no firm D call. This CDR3 has 11 amino acids. The germline V gene encodes CDR1 MDHEN and CDR2 SYDVKM. Trimming took off 10 bases at V and 5 bases at J, with 12 bases between the two ends.

This chain connects TRBV2 to TRBJ1-1, with D unresolved. Looked up from germline, CDR1 is SNHLY and CDR2 is FYNNEI. With 2 bases removed from V and 3 bases from J, the gap between germline ends came to 16 bases. The CDR3 is made up of 16 amino acids. The CDR3 region has the DNA TGTGCCAGCAGTGAACTATCACCCGGGCCCCACACTGAAGCTTTCTTT. Protein sequence: CASSELSPGPHTEAFF.

Only a few counts were recorded for this clonotype. This chain joins TRBV11-2 and TRBJ2-5; tentatively, D is TRBD2 (6 bases). Germline-derived CDR1 and CDR2 are SGHAT and FQNNGV. With 3 bases removed from V and 7 bases from J, the gap between germline ends came to 15 bases. The CDR3 consists of 14 residues. Here the CDR3 reads CASSFGGEAGTQYF. The CDR3 nucleotides are TGTGCCAGCAGCTTTGGCGGGGAAGCGGGGACCCAGTACTTC.

The chain uses TRBV28 and TRBJ2-2, with 7 bases identical to TRBD1. Germline V gives CDR1 MDHEN, CDR2 SYDVKM. The CDR3 sequence is 16 residues long. V was clipped by 6 bases and J by 1 base; unmatched bases: 8. The CDR3 coding sequence is TGTGCCAGCAGGCTAAGACAGGGTCGGAACACCGGGGAGCTGTTTTTT. It encodes CASRLRQGRNTGELFF.

Regarding this clonotype: A much larger clone differs from this one at a single base, so this may be a read error. The rearrangement uses TRBV27 and TRBJ2-5; D unclear. Germline V gives CDR1 MNHEY, CDR2 SMNVEV (reference sequence). The CDR3 has 16 amino acids. Between the trimmed V and J ends, which lost 3 bases and 5 bases, there was a span of 19 bases. CDR3 region: CASSLSGFLRLETQYF. The CDR3 DNA reads TGTGCCAGCAGTTTGTCTGGGTTCCTACGCCTGGAGACCCAGTACTTC.

In its sample, this clonotype was seen a few times. The chain links TRBV7-9 to TRBJ2-5; 13 bases are a match to TRBD2. CDR3 length equals 19 residues. After removal of 2 bases from V and 2 bases from J, the junction contained 11 bases not matched to a gene. Germline V CDR1 and CDR2: SEHNR, FQNEAQ (reference sequence). As DNA, the CDR3 is TGTGCCAGCAGCTTAATCGGAGAACTAGCGGGAGGGCCGCAAGAGACCCAGTACTTC. It specifies CASSLIGELAGGPQETQYF.

This clonotype came up once. V and J are TRBV7-9 and TRBJ1-4; D gene ambiguous. The CDR3 has 15 residues. The ends were cut back, 4 bases at V and 6 bases at J, with 15 bases in the middle. Per germline, CDR1 SEHNR and CDR2 FQNEAQ (reference sequence). The CDR3 sequence: CASSSAWETDEKLFF. The CDR3 nucleotides read TGTGCCAGCAGCTCGGCCTGGGAGACGGATGAAAAACTGTTTTTT.

This chain connects TRBV5-1 to TRBJ1-1, with no clear D. The CDR3 loop spans 14 amino acids. From germline, CDR1 is SGHRS and CDR2 YFSETQ. V lost 5 bases and J 3 bases, leaving 14 bases between the germline ends. The DNA for the CDR3 is TGCGCCAGCAGTTTAACCGGGAGCCACACTGAAGCTTTCTTT. This codes for CASSLTGSHTEAFF.

The chain is built from TRBV29-1 and TRBJ2-6; D gene ambiguous. Germline V gene lookup returns CDR1 SQVTM and CDR2 ANQGSEA. V lost 2 bases, J lost 2 bases, and 4 bases lay in between. CDR3 length equals 13 residues. This CDR3 is CSVERAGANVLTF. In nucleotides, the CDR3 is TGCAGCGTTGAAAGGGCTGGGGCCAACGTCCTGACTTTC.

The CDR3 coding sequence is TGTGCCAGCAGCAGTGGGACAGGGAGCACAGATACGCAGTATTTT. It yields the protein CASSSGTGSTDTQYF. The V call is TRBV9, the J call TRBJ2-3; 9 bases fit TRBD1. Germline V gene sequence: CDR1 SGDLS, CDR2 YYNGEE. Unmatched junction bases numbered 3, after V lost 4 bases and J lost 0 bases. The CDR3 length is 15 residues.

In its sample, this clonotype was seen many times. V usage is TRBV5-6 and J usage is TRBJ1-5; 9 bases map to TRBD1. The germline gives CDR1 SGHDT, CDR2 YYEEEE. This CDR3 has 13 residues. J gave up 7 bases and V 4 bases, and 3 bases lay outside the gene matches. The DNA for the CDR3 is TGTGCCAGCAGCGGGGACAGGGCCCAGCCCCAGCATTTT. The encoded protein is CASSGDRAQPQHF.

This clonotype was seen repeatedly, ten times or more. The chain recombines TRBV7-9 with TRBJ1-1; D unclear. The CDR3 has 14 amino acids. Looked up from germline, CDR1 is SEHNR and CDR2 is FQNEAQ (reference sequence). The ends were cut back, 1 base at V and 2 bases at J, with 8 bases in the middle. CDR3 residues: CASSLGQHNTEAFF. CDR3 bases: TGTGCCAGCAGCTTAGGGCAGCATAACACTGAAGCTTTCTTT.

This clonotype was picked up a small number of times. The rearrangement links TRBV6-1 to TRBJ1-1, with 7 bases aligning to TRBD1. The ends lost 4 bases at V and 8 bases at J; junction bases unmatched: 7. The CDR3 totals 13 residues. The germline V gene encodes CDR1 MNHNS and CDR2 SASEGT. The CDR3 protein is CASSVKGATEAFF. The CDR3, as DNA: TGTGCCAGCAGTGTAAAGGGGGCAACGGAAGCTTTCTTT.

This clonotype showed up just a few times. The rearrangement joins TRBV28 to TRBJ2-1, with 10 nucleotides matching TRBD2. The CDR3 contains 15 residues. Germline V gene sequence: CDR1 MDHEN, CDR2 SYDVKM. Losses at the gene ends were 4 bases for V and 6 bases for J; bases not matched to a gene: 6. CDR3 loop: CASSSLAGGRNEQFF. CDR3 nucleotide sequence: TGTGCCAGCAGTTCTTTAGCGGGAGGCCGCAATGAGCAGTTCTTC.

This clonotype was seen more than once but under ten times. This sequence joins TRBV2 and TRBJ2-7; D unresolved. Trimming left V 3 bases short and J 1 base short, with 10 bases between. The CDR3 has 14 amino acids. CDR1 and CDR2 from the germline V gene are SNHLY and FYNNEI. This CDR3 is CASSEGFRSYEQYF. CDR3 nucleotides: TGTGCCAGCAGTGAGGGTTTTAGGTCCTACGAGCAGTACTTC.

This clonotype was counted only a few times. The V gene is TRBV27, the J gene TRBJ2-7, with 10 bases fitting TRBD2. Trimming cost V 4 bases and J 4 bases; bases outside gene matches: 13. This CDR3 spans 17 amino acids. Germline V CDR1 and CDR2: MNHEY, SMNVEV (reference sequence). The CDR3, as DNA: TGTGCCAGCAGTTACGTCCGGTGGACTAGCGGTATTTACGAGCAGTACTTC. Amino acid sequence: CASSYVRWTSGIYEQYF.

The V gene is TRBV18, the J gene TRBJ2-7; TRBD1 matches 7 bases. Trimming cost V 6 bases and J 5 bases; bases outside gene matches: 10. The CDR3 loop spans 14 amino acids. Germline V gene data show CDR1 as KGHSH and CDR2 as LQKENI. This CDR3 is CASSPRTGGHEQYF. The CDR3 nucleotides read TGTGCCAGCTCCCCCCGGACAGGAGGCCACGAGCAGTACTTC.

This clonotype came up a few times. The gene calls are TRBV20-1 and TRBJ1-2, with TRBD1 as a possible D gene (6 bases). Germline V lookup: CDR1 DFQATT, CDR2 SNEGSKA (reference sequence). The CDR3 totals 11 residues. The germline V and J ends were trimmed by 5 bases and 8 bases, with 12 bases remaining between them. CDR3 in DNA: TGCAGTGCTGGGGGCCGCTGGGGCTACACCTTC. This sequence encodes CSAGGRWGYTF.

This clonotype appeared many times. The chain links TRBV11-2 to TRBJ1-1, with a weak D call TRBD1 (6 bases). V was trimmed by 5 bases and J by 0 bases, leaving 10 bases between them. CDR3 length: 14 amino acids. The germline CDR1 and CDR2 sequences are SGHAT and FQNNGV. The CDR3 spells CASSLGQLNTEAFF. The CDR3 coding sequence is TGTGCCAGCAGCCTTGGACAGTTGAACACTGAAGCTTTCTTT.

This clonotype was seen more than once but under ten times. V gene TRBV6-2 or TRBV6-3 combines with J gene TRBJ2-1, with 12 bases identical to TRBD2. J lost 6 bases, V lost 5 bases, and 8 bases had no gene match. Germline assignment: CDR1 MNHEY and CDR2 SVGEGT. This CDR3 contains 16 residues. The CDR3 nucleotides are TGTGCCAGCAGTCCGAGACTAGCGGGAGTTGGCAATGAGCAGTTCTTC. This codes for CASSPRLAGVGNEQFF.

This clonotype was recorded many times. The chain is built from TRBV12-3 or TRBV12-4 and TRBJ1-1; D is unclear. The CDR3 runs 14 residues. The V and J ends lost 3 bases and 5 bases respectively, with 13 bases between them. CDR3 nucleotide sequence: TGTGCCAGCAGTTTGACGGGTAAGCGTACTGAAGCTTTCTTT. As protein: CASSLTGKRTEAFF.

The rearrangement joins TRBV20-1 to TRBJ1-5; D unclear. V was shortened by 5 bases and J by 1 base, with 9 bases between the two germline ends. This CDR3 contains 13 residues. Germline lookup yields CDR1 DFQATT and CDR2 SNEGSKA (reference sequence). CDR3 DNA sequence: TGCAGTGCTTCCGACGGAAGCAATCAGCCCCAGCATTTT. This encodes CSASDGSNQPQHF.

The chain carries TRBV28 and TRBJ1-5, with D maybe TRBD1 (6 bases). Trimming took 5 bases from V and 5 from J, leaving 13 bases between them. The CDR3 sequence is 14 residues long. Germline values: CDR1 MDHEN, CDR2 SYDVKM. The CDR3 coding sequence is TGTGCCAGCAGTACCGGGACAAACCATCAGCCCCAGCATTTT. Encoded protein: CASSTGTNHQPQHF.

This clonotype was picked up a small number of times. The genes are TRBV21-1 and TRBJ1-4; the table's D gene call, TRBD1, was not cross checked with the DNA. TRBV21-1 is a pseudogene segment. The CDR3 contains 18 residues. CDR3 region: CASSNRTGVIRANEKLFF. The CDR3 DNA reads as TGTGCCAGCAGCAACCGGACAGGGGTTATAAGGGCTAATGAAAAACTGTTTTTT.